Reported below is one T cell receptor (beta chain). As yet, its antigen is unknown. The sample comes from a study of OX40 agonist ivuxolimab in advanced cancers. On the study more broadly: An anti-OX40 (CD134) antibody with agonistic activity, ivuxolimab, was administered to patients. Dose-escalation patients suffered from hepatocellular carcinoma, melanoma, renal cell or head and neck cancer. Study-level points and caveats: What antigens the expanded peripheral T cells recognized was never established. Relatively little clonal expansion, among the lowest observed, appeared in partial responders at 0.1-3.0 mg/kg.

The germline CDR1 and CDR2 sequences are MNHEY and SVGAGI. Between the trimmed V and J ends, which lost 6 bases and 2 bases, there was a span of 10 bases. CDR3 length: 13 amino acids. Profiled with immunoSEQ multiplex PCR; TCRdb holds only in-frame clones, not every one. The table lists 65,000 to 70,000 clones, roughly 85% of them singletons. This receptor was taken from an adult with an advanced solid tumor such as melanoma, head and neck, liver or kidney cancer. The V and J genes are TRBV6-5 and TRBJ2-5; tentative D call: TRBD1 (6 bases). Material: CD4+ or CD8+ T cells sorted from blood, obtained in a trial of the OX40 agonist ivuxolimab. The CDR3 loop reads CASSRTEQETQYF. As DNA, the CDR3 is TGTGCCAGCAGCCGGACAGAGCAAGAGACCCAGTACTTC.